This TCR beta chain was recovered during a study of blood T cell repertoires in COVID-19. Per germline, CDR1 SGHDT and CDR2 YYEEEE. This CDR3 has 15 amino acids. V dropped 0 bases and J dropped 6 bases, with 13 bases sitting between them. Libraries were prepared by immunoSEQ multiplex PCR; TCRdb keeps only in-frame clonotypes and omits some of them. The table lists hundreds of thousands of clones, about 83% of them singletons. This receptor was identified in a woman aged 50 to 60 who had recovered from COVID-19. V and J are TRBV5-6 and TRBJ2-1; D possibly corresponds to TRBD1 (6 bases). The material sequenced was peripheral blood. The CDR3 nucleotides read TGTGCCAGCAGCTTGGGGCCCGGACAGTTCAATGAGCAGTTCTTC. It is translated as CASSLGPGQFNEQFF. The entire variable domain, with the rest obtained from reference TRBV5-6 and TRBJ2-1, is as follows: DAGVTQSPTHLIKTRGQQVTLRCSPKSGHDTVSWYQQALGQGPQFIFQYYEEEERQRGNFPDRFSGHQFPNYSSELNVNALLLGDSALYLCASSLGPGQFNEQFFGPGTRLTVL.